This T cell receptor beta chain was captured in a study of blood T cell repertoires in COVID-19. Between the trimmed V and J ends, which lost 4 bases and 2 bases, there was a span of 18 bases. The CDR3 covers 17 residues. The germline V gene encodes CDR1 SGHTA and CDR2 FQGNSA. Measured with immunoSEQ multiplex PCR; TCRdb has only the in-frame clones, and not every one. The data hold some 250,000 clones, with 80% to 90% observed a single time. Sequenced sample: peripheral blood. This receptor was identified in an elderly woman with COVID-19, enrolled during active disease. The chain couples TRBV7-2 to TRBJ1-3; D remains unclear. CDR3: CASSSGTEFQAGNTIYF. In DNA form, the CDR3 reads TGTGCCAGCAGCTCGGGAACAGAGTTCCAGGCTGGAAACACCATATATTTT.